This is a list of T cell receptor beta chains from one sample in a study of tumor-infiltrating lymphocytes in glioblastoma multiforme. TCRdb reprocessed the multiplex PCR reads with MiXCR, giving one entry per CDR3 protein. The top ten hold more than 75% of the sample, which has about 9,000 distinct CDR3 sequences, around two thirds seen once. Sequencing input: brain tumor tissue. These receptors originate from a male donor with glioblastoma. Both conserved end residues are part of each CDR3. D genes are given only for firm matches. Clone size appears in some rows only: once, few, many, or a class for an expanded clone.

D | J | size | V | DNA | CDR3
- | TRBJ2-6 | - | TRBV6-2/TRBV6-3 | TGTGCCAGCAGTCGGACGGGATTACGCTCTGGGGCCAACGTCCTGACTTTC | CASSRTGLRSGANVLTF
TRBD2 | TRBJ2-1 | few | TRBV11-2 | TGTGCCAGCAGCCCAGGACTAGCGGGAGTCAATGAGCAGTTCTTC | CASSPGLAGVNEQFF
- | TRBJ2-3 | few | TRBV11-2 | TGTGCCAGCAGCTTGGGACCCGGGGGAGATACGCAGTATTTT | CASSLGPGGDTQYF
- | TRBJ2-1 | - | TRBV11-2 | TGTGCCAGCAGCTTAGGGCACTACAATGAGCAGTTCTTC | CASSLGHYNEQFF
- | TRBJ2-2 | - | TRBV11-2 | TGTGCCAGGACCCCCTCATTCGGCGAAGAGCTAGAGGTAAACACCGGGGAGCTGTTTTTT | CARTPSFGEELEVNTGELFF
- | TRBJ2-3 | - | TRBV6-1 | TGTGCCAGCGGACACACTCCGGGGACTAGCACAGATACGCAGTATTTT | CASGHTPGTSTDTQYF
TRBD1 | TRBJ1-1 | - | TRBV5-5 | TGTGCCAGCAGCAGGACAGGGGGCGCCGGAAACACTGAAGCTTTCTTT | CASSRTGGAGNTEAFF
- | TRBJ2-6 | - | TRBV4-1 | TGCGCCAGCAGCCTCGACCCTGGGGCCAACATCCTGACTTTC | CASSLDPGANILTF
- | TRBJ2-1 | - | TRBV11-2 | TGTGCCAGCAGCCCTGGATATATTGAGGATAAGCAGTTCTTC | CASSPGYIEDKQFF
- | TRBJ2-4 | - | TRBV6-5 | TGTGCCAGCAGAGGACGGGGAACCAAAAACATTCAGTACTTC | CASRGRGTKNIQYF